This passage covers 17 T cell receptor beta chains from one sample sequenced in a study of blood T cell repertoires in COVID-19. Measured with immunoSEQ multiplex PCR; TCRdb has only the in-frame clones, and not every one. The sample contains about 44,000 clones, about 85% of which appear only once. Input material: peripheral blood. These receptors came from a woman of 80 years or more in a cohort sampled during active or convalescent COVID-19.

The chain recombines TRBV7-8 with TRBJ1-2; weak D call: TRBD1 (5 bases). The CDR3 has 15 amino acids. The germline V gene has CDR1 SGHVS and CDR2 FQNEAQ. V dropped 6 bases and J dropped 5 bases, with 19 bases sitting between them. CDR3 coding DNA: TGTGCCAGCAGTCTAGGGTCGACAGCAATTTATGGCTACACCTTC. Translated, it gives CASSLGSTAIYGYTF.

The chain carries TRBV11-3 and TRBJ2-1, with no clear D. V shed 1 base and J shed 9 bases, with 7 bases lying between them. Germline loops: CDR1 SGHNT, CDR2 YENEEA. The CDR3 runs to 12 residues. CDR3 sequence (DNA): TGTGCCAGCAGCTTAGGAGGTCCTGAGCAGTTCTTC. Its translation is CASSLGGPEQFF.

The gene calls are TRBV6-5 and TRBJ2-1; a possible D gene is TRBD1 (6 bases). Per germline, CDR1 MNHEY and CDR2 SVGAGI. The CDR3 spans 16 residues. Trimming removed 3 bases from V and 9 bases from J, with 21 bases in between. Here the CDR3 DNA reads TGTGCCAGCAGTTATACAATGGCAGGGGAGAGGGGTGAGCAGTTCTTC. The encoded protein is CASSYTMAGERGEQFF.

The chain is built from TRBV7-2 and TRBJ1-1; TRBD1 might be the D (5 bases). Germline V gives CDR1 SGHTA, CDR2 FQGNSA. There are 14 residues in the CDR3. V shed 6 bases and J shed 4 bases, with 15 bases lying between them. This CDR3 reads CASSPRVRVTEAFF. DNA of the CDR3: TGTGCCAGCAGTCCCAGGGTTCGAGTCACTGAAGCTTTCTTT.

The chain has TRBV19 and TRBJ1-5; 12 nucleotides agree with TRBD1. Germline V gene lookup returns CDR1 LNHDA and CDR2 SQIVND (reference sequence). V lost 7 bases and J lost 2; bases outside the gene matches: 9. This CDR3 spans 17 amino acids. The CDR3, as DNA: TGTGCCAGTAACCCCGGGACAGGGGGCGCCGGCAATCAGCCCCAGCATTTT. Its translation: CASNPGTGGAGNQPQHF.

J is TRBJ2-2 and V is TRBV11-2; D is unclear. With 0 bases removed from V and 6 bases from J, the gap between germline ends came to 8 bases. Germline V gene lookup returns CDR1 SGHAT and CDR2 FQNNGV. CDR3 length: 14 amino acids. DNA of the CDR3: TGTGCCAGCAGCTTAGAGCGTTTCGCCGGGGAGCTGTTTTTT. It codes for CASSLERFAGELFF.

This chain joins TRBV27 and TRBJ1-6; D ambiguous. Germline V gives CDR1 MNHEY, CDR2 SMNVEV (reference sequence). V lost 3 bases to trimming and J lost 7 bases, with 13 bases between them. There are 15 residues in the CDR3. The CDR3 region is CASSFGPGVNSPLHF. The CDR3 coding sequence is TGTGCCAGCAGTTTTGGACCGGGAGTAAATTCACCCCTCCACTTT.

This chain connects TRBV12-3 or TRBV12-4 to TRBJ1-5, with D tentatively TRBD1 (5 bases). The CDR3 is 12 amino acids. V lost 6 bases and J lost 7, with 10 bases in between. CDR3 sequence reads: CASRQGGQPQHF. In DNA form, the CDR3 reads TGTGCCAGCAGGCAGGGTGGCCAGCCCCAGCATTTT.

CDR3: CASKTPGQCFPTDTQYF. CDR3 coding DNA: TGTGCCAGCAAAACTCCGGGACAGTGTTTTCCTACAGATACGCAGTATTTT. The V gene is TRBV9, the J gene TRBJ2-3; 7 nucleotides align to TRBD1. V was clipped by 6 bases and J by 3 bases; unmatched bases: 16. The CDR3 totals 17 residues. Germline CDR1 SGDLS, CDR2 YYNGEE.

The genes are TRBV7-6 and TRBJ2-3; 8 bases line up with TRBD1. The CDR3 totals 18 residues. Germline CDR1 reads SGHVS; CDR2 reads FNYEAQ. V shed 2 bases and J 1 base; nucleotides not matched to a gene: 11. The CDR3 nucleotides are TGTGCCAGCAGCTTAACCATAAAGCAGGGGGCGGGCACAGATACGCAGTATTTT. This encodes CASSLTIKQGAGTDTQYF.

In its sample, this clone was seen once. J is TRBJ1-4 and V is TRBV28; D may be TRBD1 (6 bases). Trimming took off 7 bases at V and 8 bases at J, with 14 bases between the two ends. In germline, CDR1 is MDHEN, CDR2 SYDVKM. This CDR3 is 13 amino acids long. The CDR3: CASTGGAWEKLFF. As DNA, the CDR3 is TGTGCCAGCACGGGGGGGGCCTGGGAAAAACTGTTTTTT.

This clone was seen a handful of times. The rearrangement links TRBV19 to TRBJ1-3; 8 positions match TRBD1. The V segment lost 3 bases and the J segment 1 base; nucleotides outside the gene matches: 8. Germline V gene sequence: CDR1 LNHDA, CDR2 SQIVND (reference sequence). This CDR3 spans 17 amino acids. The CDR3, as DNA: TGTGCCAGTAGTATTCTTGGGACAGGCGGATCTGGAAACACCATATATTTT. Protein: CASSILGTGGSGNTIYF.

V usage is TRBV6-6 and J usage is TRBJ1-5, with 7 positions matching TRBD1. The germline gives CDR1 MNHNY, CDR2 SVGAGI (reference sequence). V dropped 5 bases and J dropped 0; count of bases not matched to a gene: 16. CDR3 length: 19 amino acids. The DNA of the CDR3 is TGTGCCAGCAGTGGATCCCGGGACAGTTCCTATGATAGCAATCAGCCCCAGCATTTT. Translated: CASSGSRDSSYDSNQPQHF.

The chain combines TRBV2 with TRBJ2-2, with 13 bases lining up with TRBD2. This CDR3 is built from 17 residues. CDR1 and CDR2 from the germline V gene are SNHLY and FYNNEI. J lost 5 bases, V lost 6 bases, and 9 bases had no gene match. The CDR3 protein is CASRSGTSGMHTGELFF. CDR3 DNA: TGTGCCAGCAGATCCGGGACTAGCGGGATGCATACCGGGGAGCTGTTTTTT.

This sequence joins TRBV27 and TRBJ1-6; possible D gene TRBD1, 5 bases. V gave up 5 bases and J gave up 3 bases, with 17 bases separating them. From germline, CDR1 is MNHEY and CDR2 SMNVEV (reference sequence). The length of the CDR3 is 17 residues. DNA of the CDR3: TGTGCCAGCAGTCCCGGTGGGGGGGTGGTCTATAATTCACCCCTCCACTTT. As protein: CASSPGGGVVYNSPLHF.

This clone was seen a single time. The CDR3 sequence: CASSVDTMNEKLFF. CDR3 coding DNA: TGTGCCAGCAGCGTGGACACGATGAATGAAAAACTGTTTTTT. The chain couples TRBV9 to TRBJ1-4; TRBD1 might be the D (5 bases). Trimming took 2 bases from V and 5 from J, leaving 10 bases between them. Germline-derived CDR1 and CDR2 are SGDLS and YYNGEE. The CDR3 extends over 14 amino acids.

CDR3 DNA sequence: TGTGCCACCAGTGATGCGGCAGATTACGAGCAGTACTTC. As protein: CATSDAADYEQYF. The chain is built from TRBV24-1 and TRBJ2-7; D unresolved. The CDR3 is made up of 13 amino acids. Germline V lookup: CDR1 KGHDR, CDR2 SFDVKD. The germline V and J ends were trimmed by 3 bases and 4 bases, with 9 bases remaining between them.